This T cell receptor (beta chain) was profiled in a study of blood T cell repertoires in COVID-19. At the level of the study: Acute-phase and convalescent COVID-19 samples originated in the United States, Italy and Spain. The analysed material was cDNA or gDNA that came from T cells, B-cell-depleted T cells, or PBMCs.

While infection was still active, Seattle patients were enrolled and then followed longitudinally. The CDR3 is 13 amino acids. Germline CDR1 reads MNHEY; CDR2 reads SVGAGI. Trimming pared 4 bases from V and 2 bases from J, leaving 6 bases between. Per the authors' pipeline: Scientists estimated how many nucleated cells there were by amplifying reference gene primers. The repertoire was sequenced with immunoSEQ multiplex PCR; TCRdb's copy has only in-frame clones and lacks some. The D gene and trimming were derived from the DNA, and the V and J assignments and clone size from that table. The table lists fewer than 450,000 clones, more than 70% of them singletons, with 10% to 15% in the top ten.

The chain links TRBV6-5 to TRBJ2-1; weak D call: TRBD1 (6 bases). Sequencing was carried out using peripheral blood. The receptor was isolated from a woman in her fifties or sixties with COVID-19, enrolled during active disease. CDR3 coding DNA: TGTGCCAGCAGTTGGGACACCTACAATGAGCAGTTCTTC. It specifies CASSWDTYNEQFF.